This TCR beta chain emerged from a study of shared clonotypes between healthy human individuals. The wider study: Per donor, three plates held CD4 naive cells, three held CD4 memory, two held CD8 naive and one held CD8 memory.

The CDR3 contains 13 residues. The V gene's germline CDR1 is MNHNY and CDR2 SVGAGI (reference sequence). The V and J ends lost 7 bases and 0 bases respectively, with 7 bases between them. Sequencing was performed with immunoSEQ multiplex PCR; in TCRdb, only in-frame clones are kept and a portion is missing. The sample includes about 2.4 million clones, 80% to 95% of them seen just once. This TCR was sampled from a man aged 18 to 29 in good health. Some clones in this sample may be carry-over from other donors' samples. Sequencing used naive CD4+ T cells from PBMCs. Noted subset: CD45RA+ positively selected. The V call is TRBV6-6, the J call TRBJ1-5; D is unresolved. The CDR3 coding sequence is TGTGCCAGCACCTTCGGTAGCAATCAGCCCCAGCATTTT. Translation gives CASTFGSNQPQHF.